This paragraph reports one TCR beta chain. The data derive from a study of blood T cell repertoires in COVID-19. Some clones are missing from TCRdb's copy, which holds only in-frame ones; the method was immunoSEQ multiplex PCR. The table records 300,000 to 350,000 clones, about 90% of them present only once. The germline CDR1 and CDR2 sequences are MDHEN and SYDVKM. The CDR3 runs 15 residues. The V end lost 4 bases, the J end lost 2 bases, and 15 bases lay between the germline ends. Sequenced input: PBMCs or T cells enriched from blood (not recorded which). This sequence joins TRBV28 and TRBJ2-7; weak D call: TRBD2 (5 bases). The sequence came from a woman aged 25 to 39 who had been exposed to COVID-19. CDR3 region: CASSSLGLLTYEQYF. In DNA, the CDR3 is TGTGCCAGCAGTTCCCTAGGACTCCTGACCTACGAGCAGTACTTC.